This is a list of T cell receptor beta chains from one sample in a study of blood T cell repertoires in COVID-19. Here immunoSEQ multiplex PCR was the method, and the copy in TCRdb shows in-frame clones only, minus some. Of approximately 400,000 clones listed, 81% are singletons. What was sequenced was peripheral blood. These receptors were taken from a human donor with acute or convalescent COVID-19. The donor label of this sample is uncertain. Each CDR3 is given with its conserved first and last residue. Fields, in order: D gene, V gene, J gene, clone size, CDR3 length, CDR3 DNA, CDR3 protein. D genes are given only for firm matches. The listing skips clone size in some rows; elsewhere it reads once, few, many or a size class.

d_call: .; v_call: TRBV6-5; j_call: TRBJ2-3; clone_size: .; cdr3_length: 14; cdr3_nt: TGTGCCAGCAATTCCGGGGGTAGCACAGATACGCAGTATTTT; cdr3_aa: CASNSGGSTDTQYF
d_call: TRBD1; v_call: TRBV5-1; j_call: TRBJ1-6; clone_size: .; cdr3_length: 14; cdr3_nt: TGCGCCAGCAGACCGGGACAGCCTAATTCACCCCTCCACTTT; cdr3_aa: CASRPGQPNSPLHF
d_call: TRBD1; v_call: TRBV28; j_call: TRBJ1-1; clone_size: .; cdr3_length: 14; cdr3_nt: TGTGCCAGCAGGGAGACAGGGGGGAAAACTGAAGCTTTCTTT; cdr3_aa: CASRETGGKTEAFF
d_call: TRBD2; v_call: TRBV6-4; j_call: TRBJ2-1; clone_size: .; cdr3_length: 16; cdr3_nt: TGTGCCAGCAGTGACTTACCCGGGACTAGCGGGGATGAGCAGTTCTTC; cdr3_aa: CASSDLPGTSGDEQFF
d_call: .; v_call: TRBV29-1; j_call: TRBJ1-1; clone_size: .; cdr3_length: 14; cdr3_nt: TGCAGCGTTGTTTTCCGGACAGTAAGGGGTGAAGCTTTCTTT; cdr3_aa: CSVVFRTVRGEAFF
d_call: .; v_call: TRBV5-1; j_call: TRBJ1-3; clone_size: .; cdr3_length: 16; cdr3_nt: TGCGCCAGCAGCTTTGTTGCAGGGTCCTCTGGAAACACCATATATTTT; cdr3_aa: CASSFVAGSSGNTIYF
d_call: .; v_call: TRBV7-9; j_call: TRBJ1-2; clone_size: .; cdr3_length: 15; cdr3_nt: TGTGCCAGCAGCCCATGGGGGGGGTTAGCCTATGGCTACACCTTC; cdr3_aa: CASSPWGGLAYGYTF
d_call: .; v_call: TRBV12-1; j_call: TRBJ1-1; clone_size: .; cdr3_length: 15; cdr3_nt: TGTGCCAGCAGCATCATAAGAAAACAGGGAGTGGCCGCTTTCTTT; cdr3_aa: CASSIIRKQGVAAFF
d_call: TRBD1; v_call: TRBV6-5; j_call: TRBJ1-5; clone_size: .; cdr3_length: 12; cdr3_nt: TGTGCCAGCACAGACAGGGATCAGCCCCAGCATTTT; cdr3_aa: CASTDRDQPQHF
d_call: TRBD1; v_call: TRBV3-1/TRBV3-2; j_call: TRBJ2-5; clone_size: .; cdr3_length: 13; cdr3_nt: TGTGCCAGCAGCCAAGACCCATCCGGGACAGGCTACTTC; cdr3_aa: CASSQDPSGTGYF
d_call: TRBD1; v_call: TRBV6-1; j_call: TRBJ1-1; clone_size: .; cdr3_length: 16; cdr3_nt: TGTGCCAGCAGTGAATCATACAGGGGGCGGGTCACTGAAGCTTTCTTT; cdr3_aa: CASSESYRGRVTEAFF
d_call: .; v_call: TRBV3-1/TRBV3-2; j_call: TRBJ1-1; clone_size: few; cdr3_length: 15; cdr3_nt: TGTGCCAGCTCTGGTACGAGGGCCAAGAACACTGAAGCTTTCTTT; cdr3_aa: CASSGTRAKNTEAFF
d_call: TRBD1; v_call: TRBV15; j_call: TRBJ1-3; clone_size: .; cdr3_length: 15; cdr3_nt: TGTGCCACCAGCAGAGTAGCAGGGGGAGGAAACACCATATATTTT; cdr3_aa: CATSRVAGGGNTIYF
d_call: .; v_call: TRBV28; j_call: TRBJ1-5; clone_size: .; cdr3_length: 15; cdr3_nt: TGTGCCAGCAGTCCCCGGTCCACCGGCAATCAGCCCCAGCATTTT; cdr3_aa: CASSPRSTGNQPQHF
d_call: .; v_call: TRBV19; j_call: TRBJ1-1; clone_size: .; cdr3_length: 15; cdr3_nt: TGTGCCAGTAGTAGGGGAGAAGCTAAGAACACTGAAGCTTTCTTT; cdr3_aa: CASSRGEAKNTEAFF
d_call: TRBD1; v_call: TRBV19; j_call: TRBJ1-5; clone_size: .; cdr3_length: 16; cdr3_nt: TGTGCCAGTAGTATCTATGGGACAGGGGTCACCCGGCCCCAGCATTTT; cdr3_aa: CASSIYGTGVTRPQHF
d_call: .; v_call: TRBV5-5; j_call: TRBJ1-4; clone_size: .; cdr3_length: 16; cdr3_nt: TGTGCCAGCAGCTTGGCAGGAGCCCAAGGGGGTGAAAAACTGTTTTTT; cdr3_aa: CASSLAGAQGGEKLFF
d_call: .; v_call: TRBV6-5; j_call: TRBJ1-4; clone_size: few; cdr3_length: 16; cdr3_nt: TGTGCCAGCAGTTACTCGAGTCCCATTTTTAATGAAAAACTGTTTTTT; cdr3_aa: CASSYSSPIFNEKLFF
d_call: TRBD2; v_call: TRBV6-1; j_call: TRBJ2-2; clone_size: .; cdr3_length: 15; cdr3_nt: TGTGCCAGCAGTGAACTAGCGGGAGCTCCCGGGGAGCTGTTTTTT; cdr3_aa: CASSELAGAPGELFF
d_call: .; v_call: TRBV28; j_call: TRBJ2-1; clone_size: .; cdr3_length: 17; cdr3_nt: TGTGCCAGCAGTTTATTAAGCTTTTCGAGCTCCTACAATGAGCAGTTCTTC; cdr3_aa: CASSLLSFSSSYNEQFF
d_call: .; v_call: TRBV7-9; j_call: TRBJ2-7; clone_size: .; cdr3_length: 14; cdr3_nt: TGTGCCAGCAGCTTGGATATCGCTCAGGACGAGCAGTACTTC; cdr3_aa: CASSLDIAQDEQYF
d_call: .; v_call: TRBV27; j_call: TRBJ1-2; clone_size: .; cdr3_length: 17; cdr3_nt: TGTGCCAGCAGGCCGGGGAGGCTCGGAACACTTAACTATGGCTACACCTTC; cdr3_aa: CASRPGRLGTLNYGYTF
d_call: TRBD1; v_call: TRBV28; j_call: TRBJ1-1; clone_size: .; cdr3_length: 14; cdr3_nt: TGTGCCAGCAGTTCAGGGGGGTGGCTCACTGAAGCTTTCTTT; cdr3_aa: CASSSGGWLTEAFF
d_call: .; v_call: TRBV5-6; j_call: TRBJ1-1; clone_size: .; cdr3_length: 15; cdr3_nt: TGTGCCAGCAGATGGTGGGGGACTCAAAACACTGAAGCTTTCTTT; cdr3_aa: CASRWWGTQNTEAFF
d_call: TRBD2; v_call: TRBV12-5; j_call: TRBJ2-3; clone_size: .; cdr3_length: 16; cdr3_nt: TGTGCTAGTGGTAACACGGGACTAGGTAGCACAGATACGCAGTATTTT; cdr3_aa: CASGNTGLGSTDTQYF
d_call: .; v_call: TRBV7-5; j_call: TRBJ2-7; clone_size: .; cdr3_length: 17; cdr3_nt: TGTGTCAGAAGCTTAGGGCCCGGGGTAGGGATCCCCTACGAGCAGTACTTC; cdr3_aa: CVRSLGPGVGIPYEQYF
d_call: TRBD1; v_call: TRBV5-6; j_call: TRBJ1-1; clone_size: .; cdr3_length: 14; cdr3_nt: TGTGCCAGCAGCTTCCGGGACAGGGGCACTGAAGCTTTCTTT; cdr3_aa: CASSFRDRGTEAFF
d_call: .; v_call: TRBV3-1/TRBV3-2; j_call: TRBJ1-2; clone_size: .; cdr3_length: 15; cdr3_nt: TGTGCCAGCAGCCAAGGCGGAGGGCCCGGATATGGCTACACCTTC; cdr3_aa: CASSQGGGPGYGYTF
d_call: .; v_call: TRBV4-1; j_call: TRBJ1-1; clone_size: .; cdr3_length: 16; cdr3_nt: TGCGCCAGCAGCCAACGTCCGCCAGGGTTCAGTACTGAAGCTTTCTTT; cdr3_aa: CASSQRPPGFSTEAFF
d_call: .; v_call: TRBV19; j_call: TRBJ1-1; clone_size: .; cdr3_length: 13; cdr3_nt: TGTGCCAGTCAAAGGGCGGGGTCCACTGAAGCTTTCTTT; cdr3_aa: CASQRAGSTEAFF
d_call: .; v_call: TRBV27; j_call: TRBJ2-4; clone_size: .; cdr3_length: 16; cdr3_nt: TGTGCCAGCAGTTCGACAGGAAACCTAGCCAAAAACATTCAGTACTTC; cdr3_aa: CASSSTGNLAKNIQYF
d_call: TRBD2; v_call: TRBV5-1; j_call: TRBJ2-7; clone_size: .; cdr3_length: 15; cdr3_nt: TGCGCCAGCAGCCCCATAGCGGGGGTCCCCTACGAGCAGTACTTC; cdr3_aa: CASSPIAGVPYEQYF
d_call: TRBD1; v_call: TRBV10-3; j_call: TRBJ1-5; clone_size: once; cdr3_length: 14; cdr3_nt: TGTGCCATCAGGCCGACAGGGGTAGATCAGCCCCAGCATTTT; cdr3_aa: CAIRPTGVDQPQHF
d_call: .; v_call: TRBV6-5; j_call: TRBJ1-4; clone_size: .; cdr3_length: 12; cdr3_nt: TGTGCCAGCAGCAACCGCGGAGAAAAACTGTTTTTT; cdr3_aa: CASSNRGEKLFF
d_call: .; v_call: TRBV2; j_call: TRBJ1-2; clone_size: .; cdr3_length: 13; cdr3_nt: TGTGCCAGCATCGCAGGGGAAGACTATGGCTACACCTTC; cdr3_aa: CASIAGEDYGYTF
d_call: TRBD1; v_call: TRBV18; j_call: TRBJ1-5; clone_size: .; cdr3_length: 14; cdr3_nt: TGTGCCAGCTCACGACAGGGAGTCAATCAGCCCCAGCATTTT; cdr3_aa: CASSRQGVNQPQHF
d_call: TRBD1; v_call: TRBV28; j_call: TRBJ1-6; clone_size: .; cdr3_length: 14; cdr3_nt: TGTGCCAGCAGTTTCAGGGGGTCGAATTCACCCCTCCACTTT; cdr3_aa: CASSFRGSNSPLHF
d_call: .; v_call: TRBV3-1/TRBV3-2; j_call: TRBJ1-4; clone_size: .; cdr3_length: 16; cdr3_nt: TGTGCCAGCAGCCAAGATCGGGGGGGAAGGGTTGAAAAACTGTTTTTT; cdr3_aa: CASSQDRGGRVEKLFF
d_call: TRBD2; v_call: TRBV4-2; j_call: TRBJ2-3; clone_size: .; cdr3_length: 19; cdr3_nt: TGTGCCAGCAGCCAAGGGGGCGGGACTAGCGGGAGTTTTACCGATACGCAGTATTTT; cdr3_aa: CASSQGGGTSGSFTDTQYF
d_call: TRBD1; v_call: TRBV3-1/TRBV3-2; j_call: TRBJ1-1; clone_size: .; cdr3_length: 15; cdr3_nt: TGTGCCAGCAGCTACGGGATTGGGGAAGACAGGGATGCTTTCTTT; cdr3_aa: CASSYGIGEDRDAFF
d_call: .; v_call: TRBV10-2; j_call: TRBJ1-2; clone_size: few; cdr3_length: 12; cdr3_nt: TGCGCCAGCCGGCAGGGGTTGGATGGCTACACCTTC; cdr3_aa: CASRQGLDGYTF
d_call: TRBD2; v_call: TRBV4-2; j_call: TRBJ2-5; clone_size: few; cdr3_length: 18; cdr3_nt: TGTGCCAGCAGCCAAGGGCGAATAGCGGGTAGCTCCCAAGAGACCCAGTACTTC; cdr3_aa: CASSQGRIAGSSQETQYF